These 17 T cell receptor beta chains were sequenced from one sample in a study of beta chain features in type 1 diabetes. The sequenced template was cDNA made from the entire isolated RNA. Clones were sequenced by immunoSEQ multiplex PCR, and TCRdb holds only the in-frame ones, with some missing. The sample holds under 800,000 clones; 15% to 17% are singletons and the top ten take about 0.097%. Sequences were obtained from naive CD4+ T cells from blood. These receptors were taken from a man younger than 35 in good health.

A few counts support this clone. CDR3 bases: TGTGCCAGCAGCCCCCCAGACAGAGCGAACACTGAAGCTTTCTTT. Translated: CASSPPDRANTEAFF. The chain joins TRBV9 to TRBJ1-1; D may be TRBD1 (5 bases). Germline CDR1 is SGDLS and CDR2 is YYNGEE. CDR3 length: 15 residues. V was cut by 4 bases and J by 1 base, with 14 bases left in between. Full variable domain (missing parts from reference TRBV9 and TRBJ1-1): DSGVTQTPKHLITATGQRVTLRCSPRSGDLSVYWYQQSLDQGLQFLIQYYNGEERAKGNILERFSAQQFPDLHSELNLSSLELGDSALYFCASSPPDRANTEAFFGQGTRLTVV.

This clone was seen more than once but under ten times. The V call is TRBV30, the J call TRBJ1-1, with D tentatively TRBD1 (6 bases). Trimming removed 5 bases at V and 11 bases at J, with 21 bases between. The CDR3 length is 13 residues. Looked up from germline, CDR1 is GTSNPN and CDR2 is SVGIG (reference sequence). The DNA for the CDR3 is TGTGCCTGGGGCGTTGACAGGCGTTCGGACGCTTTCTTT. Protein: CAWGVDRRSDAFF.

In this sample, this clone turned up a few times. The chain links TRBV27 to TRBJ1-2, with a weak D call TRBD1 (6 bases). Germline V CDR1 and CDR2: MNHEY, SMNVEV (reference sequence). The CDR3 sequence is 14 residues long. Trimming took 5 bases from V and 4 from J, leaving 14 bases between them. CDR3 DNA: TGTGCCAGCAGTGTTGACAGGACCGTCTATGGCTACACCTTC. It encodes CASSVDRTVYGYTF.

This clone was seen a few times. V gene TRBV20-1 combines with J gene TRBJ1-1; the D is unclear. Looked up from germline, CDR1 is DFQATT and CDR2 is SNEGSKA (reference sequence). Trimming pared 6 bases from V and 8 bases from J, leaving 10 bases between. This CDR3 has 10 amino acids. The CDR3 nucleotides are TGCAGTGCCCTCCGGGGAGAAGCTTTCTTT. It translates to CSALRGEAFF.

This rearrangement joins TRBV19 to TRBJ2-5, with a possible D match to TRBD2 (6 bases). In germline, CDR1 is LNHDA, CDR2 SQIVND (reference sequence). This CDR3 spans 15 amino acids. V lost 3 bases, J lost 4 bases, and 15 bases lay in between. CDR3 bases: TGTGCCAGTAGTATTATGGGACTCGGCGCAGAGACCCAGTACTTC. It translates to CASSIMGLGAETQYF. Full variable domain (missing parts from reference TRBV19 and TRBJ2-5): DGGITQSPKYLFRKEGQNVTLSCEQNLNHDAMYWYRQDPGQGLRLIYYSQIVNDFQKGDIAEGYSVSREKKESFPLTVTSAQKNPTAFYLCASSIMGLGAETQYFGPGTRLLVL.

The CDR3 DNA follows: TGCGCCAGCAGCCTATGGACAGGACCTAACACTGAAGCTTTCTTT. It is translated as CASSLWTGPNTEAFF. V and J are TRBV5-1 and TRBJ1-1, with 7 bases matching TRBD1. CDR3 length equals 15 residues. In germline, CDR1 is SGHRS, CDR2 YFSETQ. V gave up 4 bases and J gave up 2 bases; unmatched junction bases: 8.

This clone was detected only a few times. The rearrangement links TRBV15 to TRBJ1-2; D ambiguous. CDR1 is LNHNV and CDR2 is YYDKDF in the germline V gene (reference sequence). The CDR3 has 14 residues. Between the trimmed V and J ends, which lost 0 bases and 4 bases, there was a span of 9 bases. The CDR3 spells CATSRERLSYGYTF. For the CDR3, the DNA is TGTGCCACCAGCAGAGAACGTCTCAGCTATGGCTACACCTTC.

This clone was detected a few times. The CDR3 spells CASSRDLQANEQFF. CDR3 bases: TGTGCCAGCAGCCGGGACCTCCAAGCTAATGAGCAGTTCTTC. V and J are TRBV7-7 and TRBJ2-1; D tentatively fits TRBD1 or TRBD2 (5 bases each). Germline CDR1 and CDR2: SSHAT and FNYEAQ (reference sequence). CDR3 size: 14 residues. V was shortened by 5 bases and J by 7 bases, with 15 bases between the two germline ends.

The chain couples TRBV6-5 to TRBJ2-5, with TRBD1 matching 8 bases. This CDR3 has 14 amino acids. J lost 3 bases, V lost 2 bases, and 2 bases had no gene match. Germline lookup yields CDR1 MNHEY and CDR2 SVGAGI. The CDR3 loop is CASSYGQGKETQYF. The DNA of the CDR3 is TGTGCCAGCAGTTACGGACAGGGAAAAGAGACCCAGTACTTC.

This clone occurred a few times. Other DNA sequences from this sample encode an identical CDR3 as well. This CDR3 reads CASSVGGYSNQPQHF. In DNA, the CDR3 is TGTGCCAGCAGCGTTGGCGGATATAGCAATCAGCCCCAGCATTTT. The chain links TRBV9 to TRBJ1-5; D is uncertain. The germline gives CDR1 SGDLS, CDR2 YYNGEE. V was pared by 2 bases and J by 0 bases, with 9 bases between. The CDR3 runs to 15 residues.

This sequence joins TRBV29-1 and TRBJ2-3; D perhaps matches TRBD1 (6 bases). V lost 7 bases and J 10 bases, leaving 27 bases between the germline ends. There are 15 residues in the CDR3. Germline V CDR1 and CDR2: SQVTM, ANQGSEA. CDR3 DNA sequence: TGCAGCGCCGGAAACAGGGCAGACAAAGGTGACGCGCAGTATTTT. It specifies CSAGNRADKGDAQYF.

V is TRBV4-1 and J is TRBJ2-7, with D possibly being TRBD1 (6 bases). CDR1 is MGHRA, CDR2 YSYEKL, per germline. The V gene lost 1 base and the J gene lost 2 bases, with 12 bases spanning the gap. The CDR3 totals 15 residues. CDR3 DNA sequence: TGCGCCAGCAGCCAAGCCCGACAGGCTACCTACGAGCAGTACTTC. This codes for CASSQARQATYEQYF.

V usage is TRBV28 and J usage is TRBJ1-2; a possible D gene is TRBD1 (6 bases). Deletions cut 6 bases from V and 2 bases from J, with 16 bases between. Germline V gives CDR1 MDHEN, CDR2 SYDVKM. This CDR3 spans 15 amino acids. The CDR3 sequence: CASRSGTPRNYGYTF. For the CDR3, the DNA is TGTGCCAGCAGGTCCGGGACACCGAGGAACTATGGCTACACCTTC.

This clone appeared a few times. The rearrangement joins TRBV5-1 to TRBJ2-5, with 13 nucleotides matching TRBD2. Germline lookup yields CDR1 SGHRS and CDR2 YFSETQ. The CDR3 length is 17 residues. The V and J ends lost 4 bases and 0 bases, in that order; junction bases with no gene match: 6. For the CDR3, the DNA is TGCGCCAGCAGCCCAAAGACTAGCGGGGGGTACCAAGAGACCCAGTACTTC. It specifies CASSPKTSGGYQETQYF.

J is TRBJ1-6 and V is TRBV9; no clear D gene. The germline V gene encodes CDR1 SGDLS and CDR2 YYNGEE. V gave up 2 bases and J gave up 1 base, with 10 bases separating them. The CDR3 runs 16 residues. For the CDR3, the DNA is TGTGCCAGCAGCGTCGGGAAGGGTTCCTATAATTCACCCCTCCACTTT. Its protein product is CASSVGKGSYNSPLHF.

The rearrangement links TRBV2 to TRBJ2-7; D is unresolved. This CDR3 is 12 amino acids long. The germline gives CDR1 SNHLY, CDR2 FYNNEI. Trimming cost V 6 bases and J 4 bases, with 10 bases left between them. The CDR3: CASRTVGYEQYF. CDR3 in DNA: TGTGCCAGCAGAACTGTGGGGTACGAGCAGTACTTC.

This clone was found a few times. The chain carries TRBV28 and TRBJ2-6; D is uncertain. Trimming took 3 bases from V and 4 from J, leaving 22 bases between them. CDR3 length: 19 amino acids. Germline V gives CDR1 MDHEN, CDR2 SYDVKM. The CDR3: CASSLTTPKLGAGANVLTF. Written as DNA, the CDR3 is TGTGCCAGCAGTTTGACGACACCAAAGTTAGGAGCCGGGGCCAACGTCCTGACTTTC.